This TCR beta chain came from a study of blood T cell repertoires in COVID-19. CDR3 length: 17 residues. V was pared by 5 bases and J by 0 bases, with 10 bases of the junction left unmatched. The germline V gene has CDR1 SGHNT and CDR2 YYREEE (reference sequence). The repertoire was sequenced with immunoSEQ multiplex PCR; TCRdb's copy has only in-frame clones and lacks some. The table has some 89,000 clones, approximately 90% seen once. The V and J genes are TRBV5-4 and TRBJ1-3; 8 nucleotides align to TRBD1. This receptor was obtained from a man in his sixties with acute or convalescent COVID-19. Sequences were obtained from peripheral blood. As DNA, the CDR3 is TGTGCCAGCAGTCGACAAGCAGGGGGCTACTCTGGAAACACCATATATTTT. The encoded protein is CASSRQAGGYSGNTIYF.